The rows below give T cell receptor beta chains drawn from one sample of a study of cytomegalovirus exposure and HLA in healthy donors. TCRdb's table, derived via immunoSEQ multiplex PCR, lists solely in-frame clones and lacks some. This table holds about 130,000 clones. The sample was PBMCs. Receptor source: a woman aged 55-69 years in good health and CMV-seronegative. CDR3s include the opening cysteine and the closing phenylalanine or tryptophan. D genes are given only for firm matches.

length	J	V	D	DNA	CDR3
14	TRBJ2-3	TRBV10-2	TRBD2	TGCGCCAGCAGTGAGGGGGAGGGGCCAGATACGCAGTATTTT	CASSEGEGPDTQYF
13	TRBJ2-3	TRBV5-1	.	TGCGCCAGCAGCTCCTCAGGGGCAGATACGCAGTATTTT	CASSSSGADTQYF
10	TRBJ2-3	TRBV6-1	.	TGTGCCAGCAGTGAGCGCGGGCAGTATTTT	CASSERGQYF
15	TRBJ2-5	TRBV30	.	TGTGCCTGGAGTGTACAAAGCGGGTGGGCCGAGACCCAGTACTTC	CAWSVQSGWAETQYF
15	TRBJ1-2	TRBV7-9	.	TGTGCCAGCAGCTCAGGCCAACAGGGCCACTATGGCTACACCTTC	CASSSGQQGHYGYTF
16	TRBJ2-1	TRBV29-1	TRBD2	TGCAGCGTTTTAGGCCCGAGCGGGAGATCCTACAATGAGCAGTTCTTC	CSVLGPSGRSYNEQFF
14	TRBJ1-1	TRBV7-9	.	TGTGCCAGCAGCTTAACACGGGGAGGGACTGAAGCTTTCTTT	CASSLTRGGTEAFF
15	TRBJ1-1	TRBV10-1	.	TGCGCCAGCAGTGAGTCCCCCGGTACGAACACTGAAGCTTTCTTT	CASSESPGTNTEAFF
12	TRBJ1-1	TRBV7-9	.	TGTGCCAGCACCGCGGGCTTTGCTGAAGCTTTCTTT	CASTAGFAEAFF
15	TRBJ2-1	TRBV5-5	.	TGTGCCAGCAGCTTGTCCTCTAGCTCCTACAATGAGCAGTTCTTC	CASSLSSSSYNEQFF
15	TRBJ1-4	TRBV6-5	.	TGTGCCAGCAGTTACGGGAGTCCAACTAATGAAAAACTGTTTTTT	CASSYGSPTNEKLFF
13	TRBJ1-4	TRBV10-3	TRBD1	TGTGCCATCCGCAGGGGGCTAAATGAAAAACTGTTTTTT	CAIRRGLNEKLFF
15	TRBJ2-7	TRBV13	TRBD2	TGTGCCAGCAGCTTAGGACTAGCGGGAGTCCAGGAGCAGTACTTC	CASSLGLAGVQEQYF
17	TRBJ2-1	TRBV2	TRBD2	TGTGCCAGCAGTGGCTGGGGGACTAGCGGATCCTACAATGAGCAGTTCTTC	CASSGWGTSGSYNEQFF
13	TRBJ1-2	TRBV28	TRBD1	TGTGCCAGCTTTAACCCAGGGGGCGATGGCTACACCTTC	CASFNPGGDGYTF
16	TRBJ2-6	TRBV7-9	.	TGTGCCAGCAGTGGGGGGATTTCTCTTGGGGCCAACGTCCTGACTTTC	CASSGGISLGANVLTF
13	TRBJ1-5	TRBV19	.	TGTGCCAGTAGTGGCAGGGACAATCAGCCCCAGCATTTT	CASSGRDNQPQHF
15	TRBJ2-5	TRBV5-1	.	TGCGCCAGCAGATTGGGCTCACTACTTGCCGAGACCCAGTACTTC	CASRLGSLLAETQYF
15	TRBJ2-2	TRBV19	.	TGTGCCAGTAGTATAGGATTGAGGGTTCCCGGGGAGCTGTTTTTT	CASSIGLRVPGELFF
14	TRBJ2-7	TRBV18	.	TGTGCCAGCTCACCATTACCGGTTGCCTACGAGCAGTACTTC	CASSPLPVAYEQYF
13	TRBJ2-7	TRBV2	.	TGTGCCAGCAGGGCCGAGACTTATAGGGAGCAGTACTTC	CASRAETYREQYF
16	TRBJ2-7	TRBV5-1	.	TGCGCCAGCAGCTTGGTCGGGGTACGGTTAATCTACGAGCAGTACTTC	CASSLVGVRLIYEQYF
11	TRBJ2-1	TRBV5-6	.	TGTGCCAGCAGCTTGTACGGGGAGCAGTTCTTC	CASSLYGEQFF
17	TRBJ1-3	TRBV4-1	.	TGCGCCAGCAGCCAGTACGGGACTGACTACTCTGGAAACACCATATATTTT	CASSQYGTDYSGNTIYF
16	TRBJ2-5	TRBV5-6	.	TGTGCCAGCAGCTCCACAGGCTTCGGCGTCCAAGAGACCCAGTACTTC	CASSSTGFGVQETQYF
13	TRBJ2-4	TRBV5-3	.	TGTGCCAGAAGCAAAGACAGGGAGGACATTCAGTACTTC	CARSKDREDIQYF
14	TRBJ2-3	TRBV28	.	TGTGCCAGCAGGTCGGGATCTATCGCAGATACGCAGTATTTT	CASRSGSIADTQYF
13	TRBJ2-1	TRBV5-1	.	TGCGCCAGCAGCTTCTCCACGGACAATGAGCAGTTCTTC	CASSFSTDNEQFF
14	TRBJ2-1	TRBV5-1	TRBD1	TGCGCCAGCAGCTCCGGGACAGAGTACAATGAGCAGTTCTTC	CASSSGTEYNEQFF
15	TRBJ1-5	TRBV6-1	.	TGTGCCAGCAGTGGTCTTGGGGGCGGGAGTCAGCCCCAGCATTTT	CASSGLGGGSQPQHF
16	TRBJ1-1	TRBV5-6	.	TGTGCCAGCAGCTCCACGACAGGCCTCATGAACACTGAAGCTTTCTTT	CASSSTTGLMNTEAFF
17	TRBJ2-5	TRBV15	TRBD2	TGTGCCACCAGCAGGGGACTAGCGGGGGGTCCCCAAGAGACCCAGTACTTC	CATSRGLAGGPQETQYF
16	TRBJ1-1	TRBV7-9	TRBD1	TGTGCCAGCAGCTTAGGCTCCGGGACAGGGGGCACTGAAGCTTTCTTT	CASSLGSGTGGTEAFF
13	TRBJ1-2	TRBV19	TRBD1	TGTGCCACCACCCCGACAGGGGTCAATGGCTACACCTTC	CATTPTGVNGYTF
12	TRBJ2-7	TRBV5-1	.	TGCGCCAGCAGCTCCAGCTCCTACGAGCAGTACTTC	CASSSSSYEQYF
15	TRBJ2-1	TRBV12-1	.	TGTGCCAGCAGCTTAGGACTAGCGGGAATGAATGAGCAGTTCTTC	CASSLGLAGMNEQFF
12	TRBJ1-1	TRBV13	.	TGTGCCAGCAGCTTAGGGCGCGCTGAAGCTTTCTTT	CASSLGRAEAFF
18	TRBJ2-5	TRBV10-3	TRBD2	TGTGCCATCAGTGAGATTATTGAGGTAGCGGGAGGCCAAGAGACCCAGTACTTC	CAISEIIEVAGGQETQYF
13	TRBJ1-2	TRBV6-1	.	TGTGCCAGCAGTGTGGACAGCCGATATGGCTACACCTTC	CASSVDSRYGYTF
15	TRBJ1-1	TRBV19	.	TGTGCCAGTAGTATAGGAGGCAGCTTGAACACTGAAGCTTTCTTT	CASSIGGSLNTEAFF
17	TRBJ1-1	TRBV19	.	TGTGCCAGTAGTATTCCTACCCGGGGAACTCTGAACACTGAAGCTTTCTTT	CASSIPTRGTLNTEAFF
22	TRBJ2-2	TRBV12-5	TRBD1	TGTGCTAGTGGTTTGGTACGAGTGCCCATTGAAGGACAGGGGAGGGACACCGGGGAGCTGTTTTTT	CASGLVRVPIEGQGRDTGELFF
14	TRBJ2-7	TRBV25-1	.	TGTGCCAGCAGTGGGACTTACACGGAATACGAGCAGTACTTC	CASSGTYTEYEQYF
12	TRBJ1-2	TRBV6-5	TRBD1	TGTGCCACCACGGGACAGTCCCATGGCTACACCTTC	CATTGQSHGYTF
14	TRBJ2-7	TRBV2	.	TGTGCCAGCAGTATGGGGCAGGGACTCTACGAGCAGTACTTC	CASSMGQGLYEQYF